The sequence of this TCR beta chain was determined in a study of lymphopenia after photon versus proton radiotherapy. Study-level points and caveats: In patients who died, overall survival fell as post-nadir TCR diversity dropped more. Relative stability marked proton patients; photon patients lost diversity and naive cells. After the lymphocyte nadir, photon-treated repertoires showed oligoclonal expansion, especially of CD8+ Temra cells.

This CDR3 contains 13 residues. The J segment lost 6 bases and the V segment lost 3 bases, leaving 6 bases of the junction unmatched. CDR1 is SQVTM, CDR2 ANQGSEA, per germline. For this clone: Its target is not known.

Libraries were prepared by immunoSEQ multiplex PCR; TCRdb keeps only in-frame clonotypes and omits some of them. The table shows approximately 24,000 clones, with 90% occurring only once. The sample in question was peripheral blood, obtained from a patient treated with photon-based radiotherapy. V is TRBV29-1 and J is TRBJ2-3, with TRBD2 identical over 7 bases. The TCR sequence derives from a woman aged 45-59 years with cholangiocarcinoma. The CDR3 DNA reads TGCAGCGTTGAGGAGTCGGGGGGTGATACGCAGTATTTT. The encoded protein is CSVEESGGDTQYF.